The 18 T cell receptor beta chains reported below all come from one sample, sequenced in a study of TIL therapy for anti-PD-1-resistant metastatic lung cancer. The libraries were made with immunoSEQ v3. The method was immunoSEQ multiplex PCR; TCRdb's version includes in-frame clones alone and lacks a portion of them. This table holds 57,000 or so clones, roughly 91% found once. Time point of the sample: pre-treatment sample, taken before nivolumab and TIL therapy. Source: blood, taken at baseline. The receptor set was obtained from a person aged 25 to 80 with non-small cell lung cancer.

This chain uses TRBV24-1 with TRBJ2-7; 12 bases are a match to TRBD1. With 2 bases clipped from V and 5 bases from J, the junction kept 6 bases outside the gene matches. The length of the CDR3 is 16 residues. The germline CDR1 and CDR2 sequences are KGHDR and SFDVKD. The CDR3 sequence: CATSDSPGTGGDEQYF. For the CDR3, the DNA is TGTGCCACCAGTGATTCCCCCGGGACAGGGGGCGACGAGCAGTACTTC.

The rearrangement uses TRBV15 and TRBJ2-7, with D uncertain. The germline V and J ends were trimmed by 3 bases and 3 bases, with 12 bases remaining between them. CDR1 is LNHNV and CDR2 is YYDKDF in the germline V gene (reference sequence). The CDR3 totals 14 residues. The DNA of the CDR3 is TGTGCCACCAGCAGTGCCGGACGGAGCTACGAGCAGTACTTC. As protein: CATSSAGRSYEQYF.

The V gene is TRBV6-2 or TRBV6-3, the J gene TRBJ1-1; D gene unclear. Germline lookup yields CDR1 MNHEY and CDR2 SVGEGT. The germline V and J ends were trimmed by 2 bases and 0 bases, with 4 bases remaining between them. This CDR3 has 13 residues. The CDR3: CASSYGMNTEAFF. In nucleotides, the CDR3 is TGTGCCAGCAGTTACGGGATGAACACTGAAGCTTTCTTT.

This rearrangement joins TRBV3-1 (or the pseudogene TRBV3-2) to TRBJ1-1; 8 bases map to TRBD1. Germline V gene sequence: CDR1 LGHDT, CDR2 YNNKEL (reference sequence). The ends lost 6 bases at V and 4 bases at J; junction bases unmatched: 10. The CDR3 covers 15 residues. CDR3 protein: CASSRQGQGSTEAFF. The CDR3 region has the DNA TGTGCCAGCAGTCGTCAAGGACAGGGTAGCACTGAAGCTTTCTTT.

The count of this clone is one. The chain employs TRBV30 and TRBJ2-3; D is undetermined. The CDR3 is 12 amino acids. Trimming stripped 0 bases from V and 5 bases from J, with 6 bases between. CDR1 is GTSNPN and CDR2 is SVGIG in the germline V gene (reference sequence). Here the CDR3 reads CAWSVVGDTQYF. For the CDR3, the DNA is TGTGCCTGGAGTGTGGTGGGAGATACGCAGTATTTT.

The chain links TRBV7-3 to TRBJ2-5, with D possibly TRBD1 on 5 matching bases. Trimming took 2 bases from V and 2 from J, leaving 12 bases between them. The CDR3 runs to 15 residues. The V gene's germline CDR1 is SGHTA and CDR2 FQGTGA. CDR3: CASSLGATGQETQYF. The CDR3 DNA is TGTGCCAGCAGCTTAGGCGCCACAGGACAAGAGACCCAGTACTTC.

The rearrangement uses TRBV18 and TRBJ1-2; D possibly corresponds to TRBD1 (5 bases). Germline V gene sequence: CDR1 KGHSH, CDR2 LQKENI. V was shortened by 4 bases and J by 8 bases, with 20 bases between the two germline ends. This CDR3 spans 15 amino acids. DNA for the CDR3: TGTGCCAGCTCACAAAGGAACCGGGACGGTAGAGGCTACACCTTC. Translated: CASSQRNRDGRGYTF.

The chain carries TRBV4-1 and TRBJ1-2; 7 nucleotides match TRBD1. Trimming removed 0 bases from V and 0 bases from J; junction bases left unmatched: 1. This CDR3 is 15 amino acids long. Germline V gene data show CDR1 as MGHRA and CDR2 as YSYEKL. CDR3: CASSQDDRANYGYTF. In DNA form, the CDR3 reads TGCGCCAGCAGCCAAGACGACAGGGCTAACTATGGCTACACCTTC.

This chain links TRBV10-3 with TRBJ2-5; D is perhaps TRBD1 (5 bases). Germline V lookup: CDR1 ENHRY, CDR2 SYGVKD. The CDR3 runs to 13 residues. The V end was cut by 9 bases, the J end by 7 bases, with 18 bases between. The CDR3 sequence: CAIKTPGPGTQYF. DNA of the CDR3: TGTGCCATAAAAACCCCAGGGCCTGGGACCCAGTACTTC.

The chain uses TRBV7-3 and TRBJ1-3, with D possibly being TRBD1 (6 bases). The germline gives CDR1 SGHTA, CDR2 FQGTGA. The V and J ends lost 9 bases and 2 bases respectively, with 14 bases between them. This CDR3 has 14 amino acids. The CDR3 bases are TGTGCCAGAGGCAGGGGAATCCCTGGAAACACCATATATTTT. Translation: CARGRGIPGNTIYF.

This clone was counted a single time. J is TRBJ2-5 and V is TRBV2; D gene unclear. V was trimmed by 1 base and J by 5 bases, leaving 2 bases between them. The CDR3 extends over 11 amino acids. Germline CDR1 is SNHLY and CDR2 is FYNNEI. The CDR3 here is CASSEDETQYF. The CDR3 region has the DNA TGTGCCAGCAGTGAAGATGAGACCCAGTACTTC.

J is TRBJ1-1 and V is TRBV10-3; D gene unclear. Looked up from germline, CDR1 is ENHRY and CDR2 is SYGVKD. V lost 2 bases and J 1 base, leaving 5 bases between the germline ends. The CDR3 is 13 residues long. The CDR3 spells CAISEAWNTEAFF. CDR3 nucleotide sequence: TGTGCCATCAGTGAGGCGTGGAACACTGAAGCTTTCTTT.

Here the CDR3 DNA reads TGTGCCAGCAGTTTAAAGTCTTGGGGACAGCCCCAGCATTTT. Translation: CASSLKSWGQPQHF. V usage is TRBV28 and J usage is TRBJ1-5; no firm D call. The germline V and J ends were trimmed by 2 bases and 7 bases, with 12 bases remaining between them. The CDR3 totals 14 residues. Per the germline V gene, CDR1 is MDHEN and CDR2 is SYDVKM. The full variable domain, in which reference TRBV28 and TRBJ1-5 provide the parts outside the CDR3, is DVKVTQSSRYLVKRTGEKVFLECVQDMDHENMFWYRQDPGLGLRLIYFSYDVKMKEKGDIPEGYSVSREKKERFSLILESASTNQTSMYLCASSLKSWGQPQHFGDGTRLSIL.

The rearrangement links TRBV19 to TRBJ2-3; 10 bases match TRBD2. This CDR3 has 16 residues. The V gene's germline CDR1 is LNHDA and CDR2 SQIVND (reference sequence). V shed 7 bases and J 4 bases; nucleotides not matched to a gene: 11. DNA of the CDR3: TGTGCCAGTACCCCGAGGCCTAGCGGGAGCTCAGATACGCAGTATTTT. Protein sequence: CASTPRPSGSSDTQYF.

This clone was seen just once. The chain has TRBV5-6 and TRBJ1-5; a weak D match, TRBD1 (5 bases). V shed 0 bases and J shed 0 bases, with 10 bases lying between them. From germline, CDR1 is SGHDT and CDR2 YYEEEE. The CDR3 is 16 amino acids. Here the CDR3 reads CASSLGGPYSNQPQHF. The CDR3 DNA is TGTGCCAGCAGCTTGGGGGGACCTTATAGCAATCAGCCCCAGCATTTT.

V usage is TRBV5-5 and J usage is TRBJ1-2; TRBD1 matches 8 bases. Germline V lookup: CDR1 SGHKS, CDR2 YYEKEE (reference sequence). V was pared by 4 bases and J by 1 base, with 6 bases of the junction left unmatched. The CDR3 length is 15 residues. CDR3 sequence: CASSVSTGVNYGYTF. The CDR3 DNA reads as TGTGCCAGCAGCGTATCGACAGGGGTTAACTATGGCTACACCTTC.

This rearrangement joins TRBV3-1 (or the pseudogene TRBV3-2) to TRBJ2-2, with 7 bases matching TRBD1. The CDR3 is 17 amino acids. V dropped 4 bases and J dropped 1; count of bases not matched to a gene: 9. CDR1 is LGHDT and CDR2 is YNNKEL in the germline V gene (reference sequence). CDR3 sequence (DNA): TGTGCCAGCAGCCGTCCCCCTAGGACAGGGAACACCGGGGAGCTGTTTTTT. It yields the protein CASSRPPRTGNTGELFF.

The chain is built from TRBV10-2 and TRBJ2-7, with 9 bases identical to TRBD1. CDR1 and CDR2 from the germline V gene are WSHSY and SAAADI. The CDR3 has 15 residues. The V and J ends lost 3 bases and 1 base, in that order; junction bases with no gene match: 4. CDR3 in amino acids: CASSERTGESYEQYF. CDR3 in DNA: TGCGCCAGCAGTGAACGGACAGGGGAATCCTACGAGCAGTACTTC.